Described below is a single T cell receptor (beta chain) sequence and its context. This record comes from a study of blood T cell repertoires in COVID-19. Study as a whole: Samples came from the United States, Italy and Spain, spanning acute and convalescent COVID-19. PBMCs, B-cell-depleted T cells, or T cells were the source of the cDNA or gDNA that made up the material.

Per the original data handling: Scientists estimated how many nucleated cells there were by amplifying reference gene primers. The table came from immunoSEQ multiplex PCR; TCRdb's copy has only in-frame clones and leaves some out. The D gene and trimming were derived from the DNA, and the V and J assignments and clone size from that table. The sample records around 300,000 clones, 65% to 90% being singletons. Sequences were obtained from peripheral blood. The receptor's source is a human donor in a cohort sampled during active COVID-19.

This CDR3 reads CASSRSMVDNQPQHF. In nucleotides, the CDR3 is TGCGCCAGCAGCCGTTCGATGGTAGACAATCAGCCCCAGCATTTT. This chain joins TRBV4-1 and TRBJ1-5; D not certain. V was cut by 4 bases and J by 3 bases, with 13 bases left in between. In germline, CDR1 is MGHRA, CDR2 YSYEKL. The CDR3 has 15 amino acids.